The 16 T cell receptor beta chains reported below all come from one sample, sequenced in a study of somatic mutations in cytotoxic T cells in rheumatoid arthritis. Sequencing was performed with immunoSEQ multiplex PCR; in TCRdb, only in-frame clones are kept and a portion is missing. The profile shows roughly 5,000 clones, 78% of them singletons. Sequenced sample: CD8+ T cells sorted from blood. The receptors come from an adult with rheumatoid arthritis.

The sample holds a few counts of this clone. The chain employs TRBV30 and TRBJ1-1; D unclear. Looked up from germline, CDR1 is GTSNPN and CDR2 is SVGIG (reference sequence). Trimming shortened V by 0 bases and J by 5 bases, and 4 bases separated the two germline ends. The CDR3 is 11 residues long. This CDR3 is CAWSVGTEAFF. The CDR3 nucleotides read TGTGCCTGGAGTGTTGGGACTGAAGCTTTCTTT.

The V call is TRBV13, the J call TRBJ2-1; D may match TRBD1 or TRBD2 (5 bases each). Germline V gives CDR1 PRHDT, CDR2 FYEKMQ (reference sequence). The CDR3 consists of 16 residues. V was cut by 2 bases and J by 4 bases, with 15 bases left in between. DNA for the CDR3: TGTGCCAGCAGCTTATATGGGGGTCTCTATTACAATGAGCAGTTCTTC. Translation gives CASSLYGGLYYNEQFF.

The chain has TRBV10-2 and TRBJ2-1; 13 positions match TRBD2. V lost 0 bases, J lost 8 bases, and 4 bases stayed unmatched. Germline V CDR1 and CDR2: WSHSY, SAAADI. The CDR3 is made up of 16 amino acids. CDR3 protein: CASSESLAGGPDEQFF. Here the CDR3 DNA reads TGCGCCAGCAGTGAGTCACTAGCGGGGGGGCCGGATGAGCAGTTCTTC.

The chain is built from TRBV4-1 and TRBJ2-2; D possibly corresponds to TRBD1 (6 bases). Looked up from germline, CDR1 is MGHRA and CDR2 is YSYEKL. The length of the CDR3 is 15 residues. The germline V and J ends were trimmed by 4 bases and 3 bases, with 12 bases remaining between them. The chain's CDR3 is CASSLGQLYTGELFF. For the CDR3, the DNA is TGCGCCAGCAGCCTTGGACAGCTCTACACCGGGGAGCTGTTTTTT.

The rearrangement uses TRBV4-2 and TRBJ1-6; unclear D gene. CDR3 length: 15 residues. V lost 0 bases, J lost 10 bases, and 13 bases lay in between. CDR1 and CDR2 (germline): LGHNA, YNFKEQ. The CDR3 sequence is CASSQDEGVISPLHF. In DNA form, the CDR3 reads TGTGCCAGCAGCCAAGATGAAGGAGTTATCTCACCCCTCCACTTT.

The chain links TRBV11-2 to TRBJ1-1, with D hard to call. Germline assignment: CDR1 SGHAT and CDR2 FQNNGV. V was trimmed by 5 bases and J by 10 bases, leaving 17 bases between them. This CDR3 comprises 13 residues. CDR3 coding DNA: TGTGCCAGCAGCGATGTTAGGTTGCCCCGAGCTTTCTTT. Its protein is CASSDVRLPRAFF.

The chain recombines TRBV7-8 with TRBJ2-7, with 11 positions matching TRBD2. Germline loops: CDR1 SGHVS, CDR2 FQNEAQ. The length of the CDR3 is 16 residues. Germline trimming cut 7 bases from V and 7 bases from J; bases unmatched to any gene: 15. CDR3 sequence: CASTRVGPSGGMEQYF. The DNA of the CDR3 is TGTGCCAGCACCCGTGTTGGTCCTAGCGGGGGGATGGAGCAGTACTTC.

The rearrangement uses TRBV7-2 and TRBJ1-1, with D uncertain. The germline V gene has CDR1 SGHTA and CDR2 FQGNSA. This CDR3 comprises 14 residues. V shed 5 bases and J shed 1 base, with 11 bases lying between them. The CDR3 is CASSQWQANTEAFF. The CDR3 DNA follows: TGTGCCAGCAGCCAATGGCAGGCGAACACTGAAGCTTTCTTT.

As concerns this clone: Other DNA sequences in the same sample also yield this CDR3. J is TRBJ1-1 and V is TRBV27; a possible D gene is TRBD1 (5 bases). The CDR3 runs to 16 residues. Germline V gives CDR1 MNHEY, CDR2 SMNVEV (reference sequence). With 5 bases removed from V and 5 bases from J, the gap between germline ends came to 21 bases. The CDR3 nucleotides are TGTGCCAGCAGTCCGGAGGTGGGGGGGGTGTGGACTGAAGCTTTCTTT. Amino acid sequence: CASSPEVGGVWTEAFF.

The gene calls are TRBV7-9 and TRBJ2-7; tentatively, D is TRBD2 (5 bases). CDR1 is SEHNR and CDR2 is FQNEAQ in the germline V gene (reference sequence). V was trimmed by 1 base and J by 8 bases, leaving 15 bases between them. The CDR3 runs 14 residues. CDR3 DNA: TGTGCCAGCAGCTTAGATAGAGGGCATCTCAAGCAGTACTTC. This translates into CASSLDRGHLKQYF.

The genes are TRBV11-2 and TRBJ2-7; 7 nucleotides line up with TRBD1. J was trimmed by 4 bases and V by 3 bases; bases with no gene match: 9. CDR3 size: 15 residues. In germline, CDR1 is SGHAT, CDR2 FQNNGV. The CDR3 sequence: CASSFSFQGVYEQYF. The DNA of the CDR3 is TGTGCCAGCAGCTTCTCATTCCAGGGGGTATACGAGCAGTACTTC.

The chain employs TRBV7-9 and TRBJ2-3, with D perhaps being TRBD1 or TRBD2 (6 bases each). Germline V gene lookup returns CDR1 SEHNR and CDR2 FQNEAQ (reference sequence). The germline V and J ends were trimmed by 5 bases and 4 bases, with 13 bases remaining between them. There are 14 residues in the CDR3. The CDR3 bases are TGTGCCAGCAGCCCATGGGGGGCTGCAGATACGCAGTATTTT. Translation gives CASSPWGAADTQYF. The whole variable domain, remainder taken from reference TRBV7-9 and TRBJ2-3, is DTGVSQNPRHKITKRGQNVTFRCDPISEHNRLYWYRQTLGQGPEFLTYFQNEAQLEKSRLLSDRFSAERPKGSFSTLEIQRTEQGDSAMYLCASSPWGAADTQYFGPGTRLTVL.

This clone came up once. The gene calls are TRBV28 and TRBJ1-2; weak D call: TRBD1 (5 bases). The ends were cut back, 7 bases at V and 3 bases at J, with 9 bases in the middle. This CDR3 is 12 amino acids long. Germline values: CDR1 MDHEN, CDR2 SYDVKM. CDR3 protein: CASKGVYYGYTF. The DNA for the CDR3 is TGTGCCAGCAAAGGGGTATACTATGGCTACACCTTC.

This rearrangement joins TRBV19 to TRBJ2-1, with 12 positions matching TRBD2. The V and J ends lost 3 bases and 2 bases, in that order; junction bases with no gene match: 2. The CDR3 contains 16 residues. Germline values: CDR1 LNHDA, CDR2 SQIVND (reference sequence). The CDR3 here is CASSISSGGAYNEQFF. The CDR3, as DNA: TGTGCCAGTAGTATCTCTAGCGGGGGGGCCTACAATGAGCAGTTCTTC.

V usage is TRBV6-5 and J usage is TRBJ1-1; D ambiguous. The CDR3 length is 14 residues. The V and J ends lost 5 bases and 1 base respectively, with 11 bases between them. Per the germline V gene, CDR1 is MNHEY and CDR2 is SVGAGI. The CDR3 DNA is TGTGCCAGCAGTAGAGTACAGAAGAACACTGAAGCTTTCTTT. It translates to CASSRVQKNTEAFF.

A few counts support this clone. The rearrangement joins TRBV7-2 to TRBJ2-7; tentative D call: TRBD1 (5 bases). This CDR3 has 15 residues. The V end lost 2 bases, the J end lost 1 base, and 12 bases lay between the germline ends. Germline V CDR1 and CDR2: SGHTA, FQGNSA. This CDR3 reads CASSLSYRSSYEQYF. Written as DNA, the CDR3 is TGTGCCAGCAGCTTATCCTACAGGAGTTCCTACGAGCAGTACTTC.